The clone carrying this T cell receptor (beta chain) was seen a handful of times. Its specificity is unknown. Trimming took off 4 bases at V and 0 bases at J, with 10 bases between the two ends. Germline CDR1 is SGDLS and CDR2 is YYNGEE. This CDR3 region has 14 residues. RNA transcripts were the template for amplifying TCR beta CDR3 regions. The HTBI primer set drove a first-round RT-PCR of the TCR CDR3. TCRdb processed the multiplex PCR reads anew with MiXCR; each CDR3 protein has one entry. The sample holds some 800,000 distinct CDR3 sequences; about 38% are singletons and the top ten take about 9%. These data are taken from a study of T cells in Graves' hyperthyroidism and ophthalmopathy. Regarding the study as a whole: Among clonotypes expanded in thyroid above 0.001, most were also found in blood.

The study left out patients who had uncontrolled infection, other autoimmune disease, pregnancy or lactation. This chain joins TRBV9 and TRBJ2-5; D call uncertain. The sample consisted of blood. The TCR originated in a young man with Graves' hyperthyroidism. DNA for the CDR3: TGTGCCAGCAGCTCAGACTTATACCAAGAGACCCAGTACTTC. Encoded protein: CASSSDLYQETQYF.